The present TCR beta chain was sequenced within a study of cytomegalovirus exposure and HLA in healthy donors. Primers included in the PCR were 60 Vbeta and 13 Jbeta primers. Some clones are missing from TCRdb's copy, which holds only in-frame ones; the method was immunoSEQ multiplex PCR. The profile shows 120,000 to 150,000 clones, roughly 80% of them singletons. The TCR was taken from a woman in her twenties or thirties in good health and CMV-seronegative. The specimen sequenced was PBMCs.

The CDR3 DNA sequence: TGTGCCAGCTCACTGAAAGGGGCCGGGGAGCTGTTTTTT. It translates to CASSLKGAGELFF. The chain employs TRBV18 and TRBJ2-2, with TRBD1 as a possible D gene (5 bases). V lost 4 bases and J lost 6, with 9 bases in between. Germline V gives CDR1 KGHSH, CDR2 LQKENI. The CDR3 is made up of 13 amino acids.